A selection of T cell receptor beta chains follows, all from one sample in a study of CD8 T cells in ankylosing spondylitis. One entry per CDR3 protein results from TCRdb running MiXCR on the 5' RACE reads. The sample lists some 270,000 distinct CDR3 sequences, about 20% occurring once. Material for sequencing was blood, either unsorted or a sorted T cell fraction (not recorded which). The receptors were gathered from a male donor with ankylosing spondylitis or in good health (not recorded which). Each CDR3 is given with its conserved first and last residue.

CASSLGEQPQHF,TRBV13
CASSMAESPEAFF,TRBV19
CASSLDYTSYTDEQFF,TRBV11-2
CSATRWASGSYEQYF,TRBV20-1
CASSFDWSYTGELFF,TRBV11-2
CAISANENEQYF,TRBV10-3
CASSAFRGYEQYF,TRBV7-9
CATSERDRGPQYF,TRBV24-1
CASSTTGAPTDTQYF,TRBV7-3
CSVDGLAENSRETQYF,TRBV29-1
CASSSSGAGDTQYF,TRBV7-3
CASSGGQGYMNTEAFF,TRBV9
CASSFSGANVLTF,TRBV27
CASSQDLAGLYGYTF,TRBV4-3
CASSSGTDIYEQYF,TRBV12-3/TRBV12-4
CASTRTSGWYNEQFF,TRBV6-1
CASSLAPGLGSYEQYF,TRBV5-1
CASSLGTDTNYGYTF,TRBV7-6
CSVEGPIGTGQGNSYEQYF,TRBV29-1
CASSYSRDSTDTQYF,TRBV7-9
CATNPGLAELTDTQYF,TRBV12-3/TRBV12-4
CSASTGGSIEAFF,TRBV29-1
CASSASRDRGSHNEQFF,TRBV27
CASSAGTGFSSGSDTGELFF,TRBV10-1
CASSGRQDSNYGYTF,TRBV27
CASSYGVDYGYTF,TRBV6-5
CSVEDPGEGSDEQFF,TRBV29-1
CASSQELGRGRGTQYF,TRBV4-1
CASSLDGTYGSYEQYF,TRBV7-2
CASSYSTSVYEQYF,TRBV6-5
CASSSPSTRNQETQYF,TRBV7-6
CASRYAREGVYEQYF,TRBV27
CASSKRQGDTEAFF,TRBV12-3/TRBV12-4
CASSQLQGTSGSPLNNEQFF,TRBV11-1
CASSQYRPGLAEQETQYF,TRBV4-3
CASSLGASRGNEQFF,TRBV7-3
CSVEKKGQGSTYEQYF,TRBV29-1
CAGTGGANTEAFF,TRBV30
CASSLGGAGYNEQFF,TRBV12-3/TRBV12-4
CASSEGLAGLPFTDTQYF,TRBV6-4
CASSLEAGGRNTEAFF,TRBV7-9
CASSLARHSGEQFF,TRBV7-2
CSRRISFYEQYF,TRBV29-1
CASSTGISGANVLTF,TRBV12-3/TRBV12-4
CASSARDVLLYF,TRBV7-9
CASSQSDGSSYNEQFF,TRBV7-9
CSVEWLERPEQFF,TRBV29-1